The 7 T cell receptor beta chains in this list originate from one sample, sequenced in a study of blood T cell repertoires in COVID-19 (TCRdb year 2020). The library was made by the immunoSEQ multiplex PCR assay. The table comes from immuneACCESS by way of TCRdb, which keeps in-frame sequences with V and J called. Part of the clones is missing from these tables; in studies checked, under half for an unresolved V gene and the rest for unknown reasons. This sample is represented by a few hundred thousand clones; 80% to 90% of them were singletons. The ten top clones hold 4% to 4.5% of the sample. Sequencing used PBMCs or T cells enriched from blood (not recorded which). Receptors originate from a woman aged 25 to 39 who had recovered from COVID-19.

The chain has TRBV5-6 and TRBJ1-4; D is unclear. This CDR3 spans 17 amino acids. Trimming took off 3 bases at V and 0 bases at J, with 15 bases between the two ends. Germline values: CDR1 SGHDT, CDR2 YYEEEE. CDR3 sequence: CASSWSGGHATNEKLFF. The CDR3 bases are TGTGCCAGCAGCTGGAGCGGTGGGCATGCAACTAATGAAAAACTGTTTTTT.

The V gene is TRBV24-1, the J gene TRBJ2-2; the match to TRBD2 covers 11 bases. This CDR3 is built from 17 residues. Losses at the gene ends were 5 bases for V and 5 bases for J; bases not matched to a gene: 9. Germline assignment: CDR1 KGHDR and CDR2 SFDVKD. The CDR3 sequence: CATSVIAGGLGTGELFF. The CDR3 nucleotides read TGTGCCACCAGTGTTATAGCGGGGGGGTTGGGGACCGGGGAGCTGTTTTTT.

The V gene is TRBV2, the J gene TRBJ1-6; 7 nucleotides align to TRBD1. V shed 3 bases, J shed 4 bases, and the junction held 6 bases outside the gene matches. Germline-derived CDR1 and CDR2 are SNHLY and FYNNEI. The length of the CDR3 is 16 residues. CDR3 protein: CASSEDRSLYNSPLHF. DNA of the CDR3: TGTGCCAGCAGTGAGGACAGGTCGTTATATAATTCACCCCTCCACTTT.

The V call is TRBV10-3, the J call TRBJ2-3; tentative D call: TRBD2 (7 bases). CDR3 length equals 15 residues. Germline values: CDR1 ENHRY, CDR2 SYGVKD. V was cut by 0 bases and J by 3 bases, with 10 bases left in between. CDR3 loop: CAISESGGGTDTQYF. CDR3 DNA sequence: TGTGCCATCAGTGAGTCAGGGGGGGGGACAGATACGCAGTATTTT.

The CDR3 reads CASRTGGSYEQYF. In nucleotides, the CDR3 is TGTGCCAGCAGGACGGGGGGCTCCTACGAGCAGTACTTC. This chain joins TRBV7-6 and TRBJ2-7; 7 bases fit TRBD2. Germline CDR1 and CDR2: SGHVS and FNYEAQ. This CDR3 contains 13 residues. V was clipped by 6 bases and J by 0 bases; unmatched bases: 2.

This clone was recorded a few times. The chain has TRBV3-1 (or the pseudogene TRBV3-2) and TRBJ1-1, with D perhaps TRBD1 (6 bases). The V end was cut by 3 bases, the J end by 7 bases, with 18 bases between. Germline-derived CDR1 and CDR2 are LGHDT and YNNKEL (reference sequence). The CDR3 runs 15 residues. For the CDR3, the DNA is TGTGCCAGCAGCCAGCATACGACAGGAGGCGGTGAAGCTTTCTTT. Residues: CASSQHTTGGGEAFF.

This chain joins TRBV4-1 and TRBJ1-1, with 8 nucleotides matching TRBD1. The germline V gene has CDR1 MGHRA and CDR2 YSYEKL. Trimming took 1 base from V and 2 from J; bases not matched to a gene: 9. This CDR3 contains 17 residues. CDR3 in amino acids: CASSQGTGKTKNTEAFF. Written as DNA, the CDR3 is TGCGCCAGCAGCCAAGGGACAGGGAAAACGAAAAACACTGAAGCTTTCTTT.